This passage covers 10 T cell receptor beta chains from one sample sequenced in a study of blood T cell repertoires in COVID-19. Repertoires were generated with immunoSEQ multiplex PCR, while TCRdb's copy carries only in-frame clones and drops some. The data contain 200,000 to 250,000 clones, about 88% of them singletons. Sequenced material: peripheral blood. The receptor source for this set is a woman aged 45-60 years with COVID-19, enrolled during active disease.

The chain links TRBV11-2 to TRBJ1-3; D may be TRBD1 (6 bases). Germline CDR1 and CDR2: SGHAT and FQNNGV. V was trimmed by 6 bases and J by 6 bases, leaving 15 bases between them. CDR3 length equals 14 residues. CDR3 DNA sequence: TGTGCCAGCAGATCCGGGGGGGCTGTAAACACCATATATTTT. This sequence encodes CASRSGGAVNTIYF.

The chain carries TRBV6-5 and TRBJ1-1, with TRBD1 identical over 9 bases. CDR1 and CDR2 (germline): MNHEY, SVGAGI. Trimming took 4 bases from V and 3 from J; bases not matched to a gene: 3. CDR3 length equals 14 residues. CDR3 residues: CASSWTGADTEAFF. The CDR3 DNA reads TGTGCCAGCAGTTGGACAGGGGCGGACACTGAAGCTTTCTTT.

The chain is built from TRBV4-3 and TRBJ1-2, with 8 bases aligning to TRBD1. This CDR3 region has 16 residues. Germline CDR1 LGHNA, CDR2 YSLEER. After removal of 3 bases from V and 2 bases from J, the junction contained 8 bases not matched to a gene. CDR3 sequence reads: CASSHHGTGLNYGYTF. CDR3 nucleotides: TGCGCCAGCAGCCATCACGGGACAGGCTTGAACTATGGCTACACCTTC.

This chain connects TRBV29-1 to TRBJ1-2, with TRBD1 matching 12 bases. The CDR3 sequence is 14 residues long. Losses at the gene ends were 5 bases for V and 8 bases for J; bases not matched to a gene: 9. Per germline, CDR1 SQVTM and CDR2 ANQGSEA. The DNA for the CDR3 is TGCAGCGTTCACGGGACAGGGGGCCAGATGGGCTACACCTTC. It specifies CSVHGTGGQMGYTF. Full variable domain (missing parts from reference TRBV29-1 and TRBJ1-2): SAVISQKPSRDICQRGTSLTIQCQVDSQVTMMFWYRQQPGQSLTLIATANQGSEATYESGFVIDKFPISRPNLTFSTLTVSNMSPEDSSIYLCSVHGTGGQMGYTFGSGTRLTVV.

This chain links TRBV19 with TRBJ1-1, with 9 bases matching TRBD1. Looked up from germline, CDR1 is LNHDA and CDR2 is SQIVND (reference sequence). V shed 7 bases and J 5 bases; nucleotides not matched to a gene: 8. The CDR3 is made up of 14 amino acids. The chain's CDR3 is CASNPQGARTEAFF. As DNA, the CDR3 is TGTGCCAGTAATCCACAGGGGGCTAGGACTGAAGCTTTCTTT.

This clone was counted a few times. The chain joins TRBV7-9 to TRBJ1-4; D might be TRBD1 (6 bases). V lost 1 base to trimming and J lost 7 bases, with 10 bases between them. The CDR3 is made up of 14 amino acids. The germline V gene encodes CDR1 SEHNR and CDR2 FQNEAQ (reference sequence). The CDR3 DNA is TGTGCCAGCAGCTTAGGGACAGTCGGTGAAAAACTGTTTTTT. This sequence encodes CASSLGTVGEKLFF.

V is TRBV7-2 and J is TRBJ1-2; TRBD1 agrees at 8 bases. Germline-derived CDR1 and CDR2 are SGHTA and FQGNSA. V dropped 4 bases and J dropped 4; count of bases not matched to a gene: 8. The CDR3 sequence is 15 residues long. In DNA form, the CDR3 reads TGTGCCAGCAGCTCCCAGGGACAGGCCTCCTATGGCTACACCTTC. Its translation is CASSSQGQASYGYTF.

The V call is TRBV5-1, the J call TRBJ2-3; possibly TRBD1 for D (6 bases). V was shortened by 2 bases and J by 2 bases, with 15 bases between the two germline ends. Germline CDR1 is SGHRS and CDR2 is YFSETQ. The CDR3 runs 16 residues. The CDR3 loop reads CASSFVTGLSTDTQYF. DNA for the CDR3: TGCGCCAGCAGCTTCGTAACAGGGCTATCCACAGATACGCAGTATTTT.

The rearrangement links TRBV5-1 to TRBJ2-5; 10 positions agree with TRBD1. V shed 4 bases, J shed 1 base, and the junction held 7 bases outside the gene matches. Germline assignment: CDR1 SGHRS and CDR2 YFSETQ. CDR3 length equals 16 residues. CDR3 sequence reads: CASSPRTGGGQETQYF. For the CDR3, the DNA is TGCGCCAGCAGCCCTAGGACAGGGGGGGGCCAAGAGACCCAGTACTTC. The entire variable domain, with the rest obtained from reference TRBV5-1 and TRBJ2-5, is as follows: KAGVTQTPRYLIKTRGQQVTLSCSPISGHRSVSWYQQTPGQGLQFLFEYFSETQRNKGNFPGRFSGRQFSNSRSEMNVSTLELGDSALYLCASSPRTGGGQETQYFGPGTRLLVL.

This clone was detected a few times. The genes are TRBV5-1 and TRBJ2-1, with no clear D. V was shortened by 2 bases and J by 10 bases, with 19 bases between the two germline ends. The germline V gene encodes CDR1 SGHRS and CDR2 YFSETQ. The CDR3 sequence is 15 residues long. This CDR3 is CASSFKASPSGEQFF. In DNA, the CDR3 is TGCGCCAGCAGCTTTAAAGCCTCTCCTAGTGGGGAGCAGTTCTTC. Together with reference TRBV5-1 and TRBJ2-1, the CDR3 gives the full variable domain: KAGVTQTPRYLIKTRGQQVTLSCSPISGHRSVSWYQQTPGQGLQFLFEYFSETQRNKGNFPGRFSGRQFSNSRSEMNVSTLELGDSALYLCASSFKASPSGEQFFGPGTRLTVL.